These 5 T cell receptor beta chains share one sample of origin, sequenced in a study of PD-1 blockade in mismatch repair-deficient tumors. Assay used: immunoSEQ multiplex PCR; TCRdb lists only in-frame clones, some missing. Of some 51,000 clones in the sample, more than 65% were seen once. The specimen was peripheral blood, collected roughly 19 weeks after starting pembrolizumab. These TCRs come from an adult with mismatch repair-deficient cancer.

V is TRBV2 and J is TRBJ1-2, with 7 positions matching TRBD1. Germline CDR1 SNHLY, CDR2 FYNNEI. CDR3 size: 13 residues. After removal of 6 bases from V and 4 bases from J, the junction contained 5 bases not matched to a gene. The CDR3 region has the DNA TGTGCCAGCAGGGACAGGAGAGCCTATGGCTACACCTTC. This encodes CASRDRRAYGYTF.

A single count supports this clone. The chain is built from TRBV27 and TRBJ1-2; 7 nucleotides line up with TRBD1. CDR3 length equals 15 residues. Germline V lookup: CDR1 MNHEY, CDR2 SMNVEV (reference sequence). J was trimmed by 5 bases and V by 6 bases; bases with no gene match: 12. The CDR3 is CASRPRDRGSYGYTF. The CDR3 DNA follows: TGTGCCAGCAGGCCACGGGACAGAGGATCTTATGGCTACACCTTC.

V and J are TRBV2 and TRBJ1-2; perhaps TRBD1 as D (5 bases). The length of the CDR3 is 12 residues. V dropped 7 bases and J dropped 6 bases, with 12 bases sitting between them. CDR1 is SNHLY and CDR2 is FYNNEI in the germline V gene. This CDR3 reads CASTQGANGYTF. The DNA for the CDR3 is TGTGCCAGCACCCAGGGTGCAAATGGCTACACCTTC. Full variable domain (rest looked up from reference TRBV2 and TRBJ1-2): EPEVTQTPSHQVTQMGQEVILRCVPISNHLYFYWYRQILGQKVEFLVSFYNNEISEKSEIFDDQFSVERPDGSNFTLKIRSTKLEDSAMYFCASTQGANGYTFGSGTRLTVV.

There are a few counts of this clone. This chain links TRBV7-2 with TRBJ1-5; D is perhaps TRBD1 (6 bases). Germline values: CDR1 SGHTA, CDR2 FQGNSA. V was trimmed by 5 bases and J by 2 bases, leaving 16 bases between them. The CDR3 runs to 16 residues. In DNA, the CDR3 is TGTGCCAGCAGCCTAACAGGGATTCGGGGCAATCAGCCCCAGCATTTT. It encodes CASSLTGIRGNQPQHF.

V is TRBV10-2 and J is TRBJ2-7; 10 bases are shared with TRBD2. This CDR3 contains 15 residues. The V gene end was trimmed by 3 bases and the J gene end by 2 bases; junction bases not matched to a gene: 4. CDR1 is WSHSY and CDR2 is SAAADI in the germline V gene. CDR3 DNA: TGCGCCAGCAGTGATTCTAGCGGGAGCACCTACGAGCAGTACTTC. Its protein is CASSDSSGSTYEQYF.